This note documents a single TCR beta chain sequence. The target antigen is unknown. Amplification yielded TCR beta CDR3 regions, with RNA transcripts as the source. HTBI primers drove first-round RT-PCR of the TCR CDR3. TCRdb fed the multiplex PCR reads into MiXCR, producing one record per CDR3 protein. The table shows hundreds of thousands of distinct CDR3 sequences, with 22% occurring only once. Among ophthalmopathy patients, the Clinical Activity Score reached at least 3, the NOSPECS grade reached at least 4, and duration remained under 3 months. PBMCs were collected from an approximately 10 ml volume of fresh peripheral blood. This sample is drawn from a study of T cells in Graves' hyperthyroidism and ophthalmopathy. Findings and caveats of the study: Most expanded thyroid clonotypes above 0.001 recurred in blood.

The ends were cut back, 2 bases at V and 9 bases at J, with 7 bases in the middle. The CDR3 has 11 residues. The germline V gene has CDR1 SNHLY and CDR2 FYNNEI. This receptor was taken from a woman aged 70-85 years with Graves' ophthalmopathy. Sequenced input: blood. The chain carries TRBV2 and TRBJ2-5; D unclear. CDR3 loop: CASSEIEAQYF. CDR3 nucleotides: TGTGCCAGCAGTGAAATCGAGGCCCAGTACTTC.